Each of the 26 T cell receptor beta chains below was sequenced from the same sample in a study of T cells in Graves' hyperthyroidism and ophthalmopathy. TCR beta CDR3 sequences were amplified from RNA transcripts. When the TCR CDR3 underwent first-round RT-PCR, the HTBI primer set was used. MiXCR, applied by TCRdb to the multiplex PCR reads, yields one record per CDR3 protein. The sample includes over 250,000 distinct CDR3 sequences, 22% of them seen just once. Sequenced input: blood. These TCRs come from a man aged 25-45 years with Graves' ophthalmopathy.

In this sample, this clonotype turned up many times. The chain links TRBV6-6 to TRBJ1-1; D call uncertain. V shed 2 bases and J shed 5 bases, with 12 bases lying between them. This CDR3 has 14 amino acids. Germline V gene sequence: CDR1 MNHNY, CDR2 SVGAGI (reference sequence). CDR3 sequence: CASSYGSARTEAFF. For the CDR3, the DNA is TGTGCCAGCAGTTACGGATCGGCGCGGACTGAAGCTTTCTTT.

This clonotype has only a few counts. The V gene is TRBV11-3, the J gene TRBJ2-1, with TRBD2 matching 7 bases. This CDR3 spans 12 amino acids. From germline, CDR1 is SGHNT and CDR2 YENEEA. The trim removed 5 bases at V and 6 bases at J, leaving 1 base unmatched. The CDR3 nucleotides are TGTGCCAGCAGCCGGACTAGCAATGAGCAGTTCTTC. Amino acid sequence: CASSRTSNEQFF.

The V and J genes are TRBV19 and TRBJ2-4; D assignment may be TRBD1 or TRBD2 (6 bases each). The V gene lost 7 bases and the J gene lost 1 base, with 17 bases spanning the gap. Germline CDR1 LNHDA, CDR2 SQIVND (reference sequence). The CDR3 is 16 residues long. The CDR3 DNA reads as TGTGCCAGTAACCAGGGGCAGGAGGGGGCCAAAAACATTCAGTACTTC. This sequence encodes CASNQGQEGAKNIQYF.

The rearrangement links TRBV7-6 to TRBJ2-7, with 10 bases fitting TRBD2. The J segment lost 7 bases and the V segment lost 5 bases, leaving 11 bases of the junction unmatched. The CDR3 length is 15 residues. The germline CDR1 and CDR2 sequences are SGHVS and FNYEAQ. CDR3 DNA sequence: TGTGCCAGCAGCCCGAACCTAGCGGGAGTTGAGGAGCAGTACTTC. This encodes CASSPNLAGVEEQYF.

This clonotype occurred many times. The CDR3 spells CASSLTGNTGELFF. The CDR3 nucleotides are TGTGCCAGCAGCTTGACAGGCAACACCGGGGAGCTGTTTTTT. This chain uses TRBV5-8 with TRBJ2-2; possible D gene TRBD1, 5 bases. The CDR3 loop spans 14 amino acids. Trimming stripped 1 base from V and 2 bases from J, with 6 bases between. Germline loops: CDR1 SGHTS, CDR2 YDEGEE.

A remark on this clonotype: Being one base from a much bigger clone, this may be a read error. The CDR3 region has the DNA TGTGCCAGCATTGCCGCCGGGACAGGGTTTGTCGATGAGCAGTTCTTC. This sequence encodes CASIAAGTGFVDEQFF. The V and J genes are TRBV28 and TRBJ2-1, with 9 bases fitting TRBD1. The V gene end was trimmed by 7 bases and the J gene end by 8 bases; junction bases not matched to a gene: 15. This CDR3 is 16 amino acids long. Germline CDR1 reads MDHEN; CDR2 reads SYDVKM.

This clonotype turned up a few times. The V and J genes are TRBV27 and TRBJ2-3; no clear D gene. Germline loops: CDR1 MNHEY, CDR2 SMNVEV (reference sequence). The CDR3 loop spans 16 amino acids. V gave up 4 bases and J gave up 1 base, with 15 bases separating them. The CDR3 sequence is CASSSPLRAGTDTQYF. The CDR3 coding sequence is TGTGCCAGCAGTTCCCCGCTAAGGGCGGGCACAGATACGCAGTATTTT.

This clonotype was detected ten times or more. The genes are TRBV11-3 and TRBJ2-1, with a possible D match to TRBD2 (5 bases). Between the trimmed V and J ends, which lost 1 base and 1 base, there was a span of 20 bases. Germline lookup yields CDR1 SGHNT and CDR2 YENEEA. There are 19 residues in the CDR3. The CDR3 is CASSLGIPGSSRSYNEQFF. The CDR3 DNA reads as TGTGCCAGCAGCTTAGGGATTCCGGGGAGCAGCAGATCCTACAATGAGCAGTTCTTC.

On this clonotype itself: One junction end does not reproduce the germline sequence, and a read error may be involved. The chain has TRBV28 and TRBJ2-2, with 7 bases fitting TRBD2. Per germline, CDR1 MDHEN and CDR2 SYDVKM. This CDR3 contains 16 residues. CDR3 protein: CASSLGGRGNTEELFF. The DNA of the CDR3 is TGTGCCAGCAGTTTGGGCGGGAGAGGTAACACCGAGGAGCTGTTTTTT.

This clonotype was seen ten or more times. The gene calls are TRBV12-3 or TRBV12-4 and TRBJ2-7; D is uncertain. The CDR3 sequence is 12 residues long. V dropped 7 bases and J dropped 2 bases, with 9 bases sitting between them. In DNA, the CDR3 is TGTGCCAGCAACGTGGAACCCTACGAGCAGTACTTC. As protein: CASNVEPYEQYF.

The CDR3 coding sequence is TGTGCCAGCAGTAAAAGACTAGCGGGATCATTGTTCTTC. It translates to CASSKRLAGSLFF. The chain has TRBV11-3 and TRBJ2-1; TRBD2 matches at 11 bases. CDR1 is SGHNT and CDR2 is YENEEA in the germline V gene. J was trimmed by 15 bases and V by 6 bases; bases with no gene match: 10. The CDR3 has 13 residues. Based on the CDR3 plus reference TRBV11-3 and TRBJ2-1, the full variable domain is EAGVVQSPRYKIIEKKQPVAFWCNPISGHNTLYWYLQNLGQGPELLIRYENEEAVDDSQLPKDRFSAERLKGVDSTLKIQPAELGDSAVYLCASSKRLAGSLFFGPGTRLTVL.

This clonotype has more than one count but fewer than ten. The gene calls are TRBV2 and TRBJ2-7, with 8 bases aligning to TRBD2. Germline loops: CDR1 SNHLY, CDR2 FYNNEI. The CDR3 runs to 14 residues. Trimming removed 6 bases from V and 2 bases from J; junction bases left unmatched: 6. The DNA of the CDR3 is TGTGCCAGCAGAGCCGGGACTAGGGCCTACGAGCAGTACTTC. Its translation: CASRAGTRAYEQYF.

The chain has TRBV6-1 and TRBJ2-7, with unresolved D. This CDR3 is built from 15 residues. The germline V gene encodes CDR1 MNHNS and CDR2 SASEGT. Trimming shortened V by 5 bases and J by 2 bases, and 16 bases separated the two germline ends. The CDR3 DNA reads TGTGCCAGCAGTTTGATCACCCTATCGGCCTACGAGCAGTACTTC. Translating gives CASSLITLSAYEQYF.

This clonotype was seen only a few times. This rearrangement joins TRBV28 to TRBJ2-6; TRBD2 is a possible D gene (5 bases). The V and J ends lost 3 bases and 0 bases respectively, with 15 bases between them. The CDR3 has 18 amino acids. Per the germline V gene, CDR1 is MDHEN and CDR2 is SYDVKM. CDR3 protein: CASSLRALSGSGANVLTF. The CDR3 nucleotides are TGTGCCAGCAGTTTGCGGGCTTTAAGCGGCTCTGGGGCCAACGTCCTGACTTTC. Together with reference TRBV28 and TRBJ2-6, the CDR3 gives the full variable domain: DVKVTQSSRYLVKRTGEKVFLECVQDMDHENMFWYRQDPGLGLRLIYFSYDVKMKEKGDIPEGYSVSREKKERFSLILESASTNQTSMYLCASSLRALSGSGANVLTFGAGSRLTVL.

This clonotype came up many times. This chain uses TRBV11-3 with TRBJ2-3, with D perhaps matching TRBD1 or TRBD2 (5 bases each). Germline CDR1 and CDR2: SGHNT and YENEEA. Trimming left V 2 bases short and J 0 bases short, with 15 bases between. The CDR3 loop spans 17 amino acids. The CDR3 nucleotides read TGTGCCAGCAGCTTATGGGCGGTGGGGGTAAGCACAGATACGCAGTATTTT. As protein: CASSLWAVGVSTDTQYF.

The V gene is TRBV5-6, the J gene TRBJ1-2; 10 bases are shared with TRBD1. V lost 3 bases and J lost 3; bases outside the gene matches: 11. From germline, CDR1 is SGHDT and CDR2 YYEEEE. The CDR3 is made up of 17 amino acids. CDR3 sequence (DNA): TGTGCCAGCAGCTATTCTGGGACAGGGGTATACGACTATGGCTACACCTTC. It specifies CASSYSGTGVYDYGYTF.

The rearrangement links TRBV10-3 to TRBJ2-7; no firm D call. This CDR3 has 11 residues. CDR1 is ENHRY, CDR2 SYGVKD, per germline. Trimming removed 4 bases from V and 8 bases from J, with 9 bases in between. CDR3 loop: CAISVSEQQYF. The CDR3 DNA is TGTGCCATCAGTGTTTCCGAACAGCAGTACTTC.

The V gene is TRBV11-2, the J gene TRBJ2-7; 15 bases are a match to TRBD2. Germline-derived CDR1 and CDR2 are SGHAT and FQNNGV. The ends lost 5 bases at V and 7 bases at J; junction bases unmatched: 3. This CDR3 has 14 amino acids. The CDR3: CASSDGTSGREQYF. The CDR3 region has the DNA TGTGCCAGCAGCGACGGGACTAGCGGGAGGGAGCAGTACTTC.

The chain employs TRBV7-9 and TRBJ2-3; 9 bases agree with TRBD2. This CDR3 comprises 16 residues. V gave up 1 base and J gave up 4 bases; unmatched junction bases: 6. The germline CDR1 and CDR2 sequences are SEHNR and FQNEAQ (reference sequence). CDR3 DNA: TGTGCCAGCAGCTTAGGGAGCGGGAGGCAGCCAGATACGCAGTATTTT. Amino acids: CASSLGSGRQPDTQYF.

This chain joins TRBV5-1 and TRBJ2-1; no clear D. Looked up from germline, CDR1 is SGHRS and CDR2 is YFSETQ. V was trimmed by 3 bases and J by 8 bases, leaving 9 bases between them. The CDR3 covers 12 residues. The CDR3 DNA sequence: TGCGCCAGCAGCTCGCACACGGATGAGCAGTTCTTC. It translates to CASSSHTDEQFF. The variable domain in full, with the rest retrieved from reference TRBV5-1 and TRBJ2-1, is KAGVTQTPRYLIKTRGQQVTLSCSPISGHRSVSWYQQTPGQGLQFLFEYFSETQRNKGNFPGRFSGRQFSNSRSEMNVSTLELGDSALYLCASSSHTDEQFFGPGTRLTVL.

At least ten counts were recorded for this clonotype. This rearrangement joins TRBV5-1 to TRBJ1-1; D gene ambiguous. Germline V lookup: CDR1 SGHRS, CDR2 YFSETQ. Trimming cost V 3 bases and J 1 base, with 7 bases left between them. CDR3 size: 13 residues. The CDR3 is CASSWEGNTEAFF. In DNA form, the CDR3 reads TGCGCCAGCAGCTGGGAGGGGAACACTGAAGCTTTCTTT.

The chain has TRBV29-1 and TRBJ1-1; D remains unclear. Trimming took off 0 bases at V and 11 bases at J, with 10 bases between the two ends. Germline CDR1 is SQVTM and CDR2 is ANQGSEA. There are 11 residues in the CDR3. In DNA form, the CDR3 reads TGCAGCGTTGAAGAGGCTCGGCAGGCTTTCTTT. This codes for CSVEEARQAFF.

This clonotype was picked up many times. This chain uses TRBV7-9 with TRBJ2-1; D gene unclear. Trimming stripped 2 bases from V and 8 bases from J, with 13 bases between. The germline V gene encodes CDR1 SEHNR and CDR2 FQNEAQ (reference sequence). The CDR3 is 14 amino acids. CDR3 protein: CASSLTLEWHEQFF. CDR3 in DNA: TGTGCCAGCAGCTTAACCCTAGAGTGGCATGAGCAGTTCTTC.

The gene calls are TRBV7-8 and TRBJ1-3; D might be TRBD1 (5 bases). CDR1 is SGHVS and CDR2 is FQNEAQ in the germline V gene. CDR3 length: 17 residues. Trimming removed 1 base at V and 0 bases at J, with 13 bases between. CDR3 amino acids: CASSLVDNVLSGNTIYF. The CDR3 region has the DNA TGTGCCAGCAGCTTAGTGGACAACGTACTCTCTGGAAACACCATATATTTT. The full variable domain, its missing parts supplied by reference TRBV7-8 and TRBJ1-3, is GAGVSQSPRYKVAKRGQDVALRCDPISGHVSLFWYQQALGQGPEFLTYFQNEAQLDKSGLPSDRFFAERPEGSVSTLKIQRTQQEDSAVYLCASSLVDNVLSGNTIYFGEGSWLTVV.

This clonotype has a count of ten or more. The chain has TRBV2 and TRBJ1-1; TRBD1 is a possible D gene (6 bases). Germline V gene lookup returns CDR1 SNHLY and CDR2 FYNNEI. Trimming took 3 bases from V and 4 from J, leaving 12 bases between them. CDR3 length: 14 amino acids. Here the CDR3 DNA reads TGTGCCAGCAGTGAGAGGGGGTTTGGCACTGAAGCTTTCTTT. It is translated as CASSERGFGTEAFF. Complete variable domain (other parts from reference TRBV2 and TRBJ1-1): EPEVTQTPSHQVTQMGQEVILRCVPISNHLYFYWYRQILGQKVEFLVSFYNNEISEKSEIFDDQFSVERPDGSNFTLKIRSTKLEDSAMYFCASSERGFGTEAFFGQGTRLTVV.

A few counts support this clonotype. V usage is TRBV3-1 and J usage is TRBJ2-3, with D possibly being TRBD2 (7 bases). Trimming cost V 7 bases and J 3 bases, with 20 bases left between them. CDR3 size: 16 residues. Germline values: CDR1 LGHDT, CDR2 YNNKEL (reference sequence). DNA for the CDR3: TGTGCCAGCACCTCGGAGGGGGGGAGGAAAACAGATACGCAGTATTTT. Translation: CASTSEGGRKTDTQYF.